The sequence of this TCR beta chain was determined in a study of neoadjuvant anti-PD-1 for oral cavity cancer. Across the whole study: Patients mostly received three to four biweekly nivolumab doses at 3 mg/kg before surgery.

The germline V gene has CDR1 SGHTS and CDR2 YDEGEE. CDR3 length: 13 residues. This clone was picked up a small number of times. Time point indicated: after neoadjuvant nivolumab, at surgical resection. The repertoire was sequenced with immunoSEQ multiplex PCR; TCRdb's copy has only in-frame clones and lacks some. The sample has fewer than 8,000 clones, 62% seen once. Material: PBMCs, obtained after nivolumab (anti-PD-1) treatment. The V gene is TRBV5-8, the J gene TRBJ2-5; D is uncertain. This TCR derives from a person between 40 and 80 years old with oral cavity squamous cell carcinoma. CDR3 loop: CATVKDRQETQYF. The CDR3 nucleotides read TGTGCGACCGTAAAGGACCGTCAAGAGACCCAGTACTTC.